Each of the 14 T cell receptor beta chains below was sequenced from the same sample in a study of human T cells and chemical hapten exposure. Indicated time point: patch test 3, about 24 weeks after DPC sensitization. Specified treatment: therapeutic diphenylcyclopropenone sensitization with weekly scalp DPC. Unfractionated whole blood was the source from which total RNA was extracted. In TCRdb, the RACE reads were re-called with MiXCR into one record per CDR3 protein. The sample consists of about 39,000 distinct CDR3 sequences, approximately 11% of them appearing once. The specimen was whole blood, collected in connection with sensitization to the hapten diphenylcyclopropenone (DPC). All receptors derive from a woman in her forties with alopecia areata. Some clones in this sample may be carry-over from other donors' samples.

This clonotype was picked up a small number of times. CDR3: CAIGRTSGEGYEQYF. CDR3 nucleotide sequence: TGTGCCATCGGCCGGACTAGCGGGGAGGGCTACGAGCAGTACTTC. J is TRBJ2-7 and V is TRBV10-3, with 12 bases aligning to TRBD2. CDR1 and CDR2 from the germline V gene are ENHRY and SYGVKD. The V segment lost 8 bases and the J segment 3 bases; nucleotides outside the gene matches: 8. The CDR3 length is 15 residues.

A single count supports this clonotype. The rearrangement links TRBV7-2 to TRBJ1-1; D remains unclear. The CDR3 contains 12 residues. Germline V gives CDR1 SGHTA, CDR2 FQGNSA. Deletions cut 2 bases from V and 5 bases from J, with 6 bases between. CDR3 residues: CASSLWETEAFF. The CDR3 coding sequence is TGTGCCAGCAGCTTATGGGAGACTGAAGCTTTCTTT. The full variable domain, its missing parts supplied by reference TRBV7-2 and TRBJ1-1, is GAGVSQSPSNKVTEKGKDVELRCDPISGHTALYWYRQSLGQGLEFLIYFQGNSAPDKSGLPSDRFSAERTGGSVSTLTIQRTQQEDSAVYLCASSLWETEAFFGQGTRLTVV.

This clonotype was detected ten times or more. The rearrangement uses TRBV28 and TRBJ1-1; D ambiguous. This CDR3 contains 14 residues. From germline, CDR1 is MDHEN and CDR2 SYDVKM. V lost 6 bases and J lost 4, with 15 bases in between. The CDR3 protein is CASSPTRAGTEAFF. The DNA of the CDR3 is TGTGCCAGCAGCCCCACCCGAGCAGGCACTGAAGCTTTCTTT.

This chain links TRBV4-1 with TRBJ1-1; D gene uncertain. The CDR3 runs 18 residues. CDR1 is MGHRA and CDR2 is YSYEKL in the germline V gene. V was shortened by 1 base and J by 1 base, with 19 bases between the two germline ends. CDR3 sequence (DNA): TGCGCCAGCAGCCAAGTTGGACTCCGGACGAGTAGGAACACTGAAGCTTTCTTT. The encoded protein is CASSQVGLRTSRNTEAFF.

V is TRBV28 and J is TRBJ1-6; tentative D call: TRBD1 (6 bases). Germline assignment: CDR1 MDHEN and CDR2 SYDVKM. V gave up 2 bases and J gave up 5 bases, with 10 bases separating them. The CDR3 runs 15 residues. The CDR3 sequence is CASSLPGQNNSPLHF. CDR3 nucleotide sequence: TGTGCCAGCAGTTTACCAGGACAGAATAATTCACCCCTCCACTTT.

There are many counts of this clonotype. This sequence joins TRBV18 and TRBJ2-6; TRBD1 is a possible D gene (6 bases). V lost 2 bases to trimming and J lost 1 base, with 12 bases between them. The CDR3 sequence is 17 residues long. The germline V gene has CDR1 KGHSH and CDR2 LQKENI. This CDR3 is CASSPFLTGSGANVLTF. CDR3 nucleotides: TGTGCCAGCTCACCATTCCTAACAGGGTCTGGGGCCAACGTCCTGACTTTC.

At least ten counts were recorded for this clonotype. The chain joins TRBV5-1 to TRBJ2-7, with D hard to call. The germline CDR1 and CDR2 sequences are SGHRS and YFSETQ. CDR3 length: 9 amino acids. With 8 bases removed from V and 3 bases from J, the gap between germline ends came to 3 bases. The CDR3 region is CARGYEQYF. CDR3 bases: TGCGCCAGGGGCTACGAGCAGTACTTC. Full variable domain (outside the CDR3, taken from reference TRBV5-1 and TRBJ2-7): KAGVTQTPRYLIKTRGQQVTLSCSPISGHRSVSWYQQTPGQGLQFLFEYFSETQRNKGNFPGRFSGRQFSNSRSEMNVSTLELGDSALYLCARGYEQYFGPGTRLTVT.

This clonotype was observed a few times. V usage is TRBV21-1 and J usage is TRBJ1-1; TRBD1 reflects the table's D call only, with no check against the DNA. TRBV21-1 is listed as a pseudogene. There are 15 residues in the CDR3. The CDR3 protein is CASSKPGLCRAEAFF. DNA of the CDR3: TGTGCCAGCAGCAAACCGGGGCTGTGTAGGGCTGAAGCTTTCTTT.

This clonotype was observed a few times. This chain links TRBV15 with TRBJ2-7; D is uncertain. Germline V gives CDR1 LNHNV, CDR2 YYDKDF (reference sequence). Trimming stripped 0 bases from V and 4 bases from J, with 7 bases between. The CDR3 runs 13 residues. The CDR3 DNA follows: TGTGCCACCAGCAGAGATAAGCAGTACGAGCAGTACTTC. Amino acid sequence: CATSRDKQYEQYF.

This chain links TRBV30 with TRBJ2-6; D not resolved. Germline V gene sequence: CDR1 GTSNPN, CDR2 SVGIG (reference sequence). Between the trimmed V and J ends, which lost 3 bases and 0 bases, there was a span of 3 bases. CDR3 length equals 13 residues. This CDR3 is CAWSGSGANVLTF. In DNA form, the CDR3 reads TGTGCCTGGAGCGGCTCTGGGGCCAACGTCCTGACTTTC.

This clonotype was seen ten or more times. The chain couples TRBV20-1 to TRBJ2-3, with a possible D match to TRBD1 (5 bases). Germline-derived CDR1 and CDR2 are DFQATT and SNEGSKA (reference sequence). V lost 6 bases and J lost 1, with 14 bases in between. CDR3 size: 14 residues. CDR3 region: CSANSRVGTDTQYF. In DNA, the CDR3 is TGCAGTGCCAATAGCAGGGTGGGCACAGATACGCAGTATTTT.

The V gene is TRBV12-3 or TRBV12-4, the J gene TRBJ2-7; 7 bases fit TRBD2. CDR3 length: 14 amino acids. After removal of 3 bases from V and 4 bases from J, the junction contained 6 bases not matched to a gene. CDR3 region: CASSLTGTIYEQYF. DNA for the CDR3: TGTGCCAGCAGTTTGACGGGGACTATTTACGAGCAGTACTTC.

Here the CDR3 reads CSVAGQVSNEQFF. The CDR3 nucleotides are TGCAGCGTGGCGGGACAGGTCTCGAATGAGCAGTTCTTC. The chain has TRBV29-1 and TRBJ2-1, with 8 bases identical to TRBD1. Germline CDR1 reads SQVTM; CDR2 reads ANQGSEA. V trimming: 6 bases; J trimming: 7 bases; junction bases outside the gene matches: 8. CDR3 length equals 13 residues.

There are many counts of this clonotype. The chain is built from TRBV11-2 and TRBJ2-7; D perhaps matches TRBD2 (5 bases). V dropped 1 base and J dropped 3 bases, with 10 bases sitting between them. Germline V gene lookup returns CDR1 SGHAT and CDR2 FQNNGV. The CDR3 has 14 amino acids. CDR3 region: CASSLVSAGYEQYF. CDR3 nucleotide sequence: TGTGCCAGCAGCTTAGTCTCGGCGGGCTACGAGCAGTACTTC.